The 17 T cell receptor beta chains in this list originate from one sample, sequenced in a study of blood T cells in healthy people across ages. For the second PCR, which ran for about 6 to 12 cycles, a sample-barcoded 5' primer and a J-beta primer mix were used. TCRdb reanalysed the 5' RACE reads using MiXCR and keeps one entry per CDR3 protein. This table holds 800,000 to 950,000 distinct CDR3 sequences, about 44% found once. Sequences were obtained from blood. These receptors were collected from a man younger than 45 in good health.

For this clonotype: An end of the junction differs from the germline gene, which may be a read error. The chain couples TRBV24-1 to TRBJ2-3; D ambiguous. Per the germline V gene, CDR1 is KGHDR and CDR2 is SFDVKD. This CDR3 comprises 11 residues. The CDR3 loop reads CATCDEDTQYF. CDR3 in DNA: TGTGCCACCTGTGACGAAGATACGCAGTATTTT.

This clonotype was picked up a small number of times. This chain joins TRBV12-3 or TRBV12-4 and TRBJ1-2; D is unclear. There are 13 residues in the CDR3. V lost 2 bases and J lost 7, with 11 bases in between. The chain's CDR3 is CASSLLSGFGYTF. The CDR3 DNA sequence: TGTGCCAGCAGTTTACTGTCGGGGTTTGGCTACACCTTC.

This clonotype appeared a few times. CDR3 loop: CSGRQGALGTDTQYF. Here the CDR3 DNA reads TGCAGCGGTAGACAGGGGGCGTTGGGCACAGATACGCAGTATTTT. The chain joins TRBV29-1 to TRBJ2-3; 10 bases line up with TRBD1. Germline V gives CDR1 SQVTM, CDR2 ANQGSEA. Trimming at V came to 7 bases and at J to 1 base, leaving 8 bases not matched to a gene. The CDR3 is made up of 15 amino acids.

This clonotype was seen only a few times. The rearrangement links TRBV5-6 to TRBJ2-1, with TRBD1 as a possible D gene (5 bases). The CDR3 spans 13 residues. Trimming stripped 4 bases from V and 6 bases from J, with 11 bases between. Per germline, CDR1 SGHDT and CDR2 YYEEEE. This chain's CDR3 is CASSPRGGNEQFF. CDR3 nucleotide sequence: TGTGCCAGCAGCCCTAGGGGCGGCAATGAGCAGTTCTTC.

This clonotype was seen a handful of times. The chain uses TRBV6-4 and TRBJ2-7; 8 nucleotides align to TRBD2. The CDR3 consists of 15 residues. Germline trimming cut 3 bases from V and 0 bases from J; bases unmatched to any gene: 4. The V gene's germline CDR1 is MRHNA and CDR2 SNTAGT. DNA of the CDR3: TGTGCCAGCAGTGAACAAGCGGGGGCCTCCTACGAGCAGTACTTC. Encoded protein: CASSEQAGASYEQYF.

The genes are TRBV7-9 and TRBJ1-2; D is undetermined. The CDR3 spans 14 residues. The V and J ends lost 1 base and 4 bases respectively, with 10 bases between them. CDR1 and CDR2 (germline): SEHNR, FQNEAQ (reference sequence). CDR3: CASSLGESFYGYTF. CDR3 DNA sequence: TGTGCCAGCAGCTTAGGGGAGTCCTTCTATGGCTACACCTTC.

There are a few counts of this clonotype. V gene TRBV27 combines with J gene TRBJ2-5, with D possibly being TRBD1 (6 bases). The CDR3 runs to 14 residues. Trimming removed 6 bases from V and 4 bases from J, with 15 bases in between. CDR1 is MNHEY, CDR2 SMNVEV, per germline (reference sequence). CDR3 sequence (DNA): TGTGCCAGCAGCGGACAGTCCGCGAGAGAGACCCAGTACTTC. Translating gives CASSGQSARETQYF.

V and J are TRBV28 and TRBJ2-7; 9 nucleotides line up with TRBD1. Germline V gene lookup returns CDR1 MDHEN and CDR2 SYDVKM. There are 15 residues in the CDR3. V lost 4 bases and J lost 5; bases outside the gene matches: 9. The CDR3, as DNA: TGTGCCAGCAGTTCTACCGGACAGGGGCGCGACGAGCAGTACTTC. Translated, it gives CASSSTGQGRDEQYF. Variable domain in full (rest from reference TRBV28 and TRBJ2-7): DVKVTQSSRYLVKRTGEKVFLECVQDMDHENMFWYRQDPGLGLRLIYFSYDVKMKEKGDIPEGYSVSREKKERFSLILESASTNQTSMYLCASSSTGQGRDEQYFGPGTRLTVT.

This clonotype has only a few counts. The chain joins TRBV6-2 or TRBV6-3 to TRBJ2-7; D may match TRBD1 or TRBD2 (5 bases each). Trimming cost V 2 bases and J 4 bases, with 12 bases left between them. This CDR3 region has 14 residues. CDR1 is MNHEY and CDR2 is SVGEGT in the germline V gene. The CDR3 DNA sequence: TGTGCCAGCAGTTACGCCAGGGAGTCGTACGAGCAGTACTTC. It specifies CASSYARESYEQYF.

This clonotype has more than one count but fewer than ten. This rearrangement joins TRBV29-1 to TRBJ2-7, with D possibly matching TRBD1 (5 bases). The V gene lost 0 bases and the J gene lost 2 bases, with 14 bases spanning the gap. Germline V gene data show CDR1 as SQVTM and CDR2 as ANQGSEA. The CDR3 loop spans 15 amino acids. The CDR3 here is CSVEDRGLRPYEQYF. DNA of the CDR3: TGCAGCGTTGAAGATAGGGGATTAAGGCCCTACGAGCAGTACTTC.

This clonotype was seen only a few times. V is TRBV18 and J is TRBJ2-5; 9 bases align to TRBD1. Germline CDR1 and CDR2: KGHSH and LQKENI. Losses at the gene ends were 4 bases for V and 4 bases for J; bases not matched to a gene: 10. The CDR3 has 16 residues. The CDR3 spells CASSLRRDRVSETQYF. The CDR3 DNA is TGTGCCAGCTCACTTCGGCGGGACAGGGTTTCAGAGACCCAGTACTTC.

This clonotype has a handful of counts. This chain uses TRBV4-1 with TRBJ2-7; the D gene is possibly TRBD1 (6 bases). The CDR3 spans 16 residues. V was trimmed by 3 bases and J by 0 bases, leaving 15 bases between them. Germline loops: CDR1 MGHRA, CDR2 YSYEKL. The CDR3 nucleotides read TGCGCCAGCAGCCAGCCGGGACGGACAGCCTCCTACGAGCAGTACTTC. It is translated as CASSQPGRTASYEQYF.

This clonotype turned up a few times. The V call is TRBV6-2 or TRBV6-3, the J call TRBJ2-1; the D gene is possibly TRBD2 (5 bases). In germline, CDR1 is MNHEY, CDR2 SVGEGT. This CDR3 comprises 14 residues. V was clipped by 6 bases and J by 6 bases, with 15 bases between them. CDR3 coding DNA: TGTGCCAGCAGGCGGGCCGATAATGTCAATGAGCAGTTCTTC. Encoded protein: CASRRADNVNEQFF.

The CDR3 protein is CASSQSPVEQFF. The CDR3 nucleotides are TGTGCCAGCAGCCAAAGCCCAGTGGAGCAGTTCTTC. The genes are TRBV3-1 and TRBJ2-1; D gene uncertain. The V end was cut by 2 bases, the J end by 10 bases, with 9 bases between. Germline V gives CDR1 LGHDT, CDR2 YNNKEL (reference sequence). This CDR3 has 12 residues.

V usage is TRBV28 and J usage is TRBJ2-4; 8 positions agree with TRBD1. The end of the DNA fits TRBJ2-7 better, so the J call may be wrong. CDR3 length equals 15 residues. Germline CDR1 is MDHEN and CDR2 is SYDVKM. The DNA for the CDR3 is TGTGCCAGCAGTGGGGCAGGGGGCAATGGGTACGAGCAGTACTTC. This sequence encodes CASSGAGGNGYEQYF.

The chain combines TRBV14 with TRBJ1-6; D is possibly TRBD1 (6 bases). Germline CDR1 SGHDN, CDR2 FVKESK. Trimming cost V 5 bases and J 10 bases, with 9 bases left between them. CDR3 size: 12 residues. In nucleotides, the CDR3 is TGTGCCAGCAGCTCCAGGGGATCACCCCTCCACTTT. This codes for CASSSRGSPLHF.

This clonotype showed up just a few times. As DNA, the CDR3 is TGTGCCAGCAGTGCGGGGCCCACCGGGGAGCTGTTTTTT. This translates into CASSAGPTGELFF. The gene calls are TRBV25-1 and TRBJ2-2; D may be TRBD1 or TRBD2 (5 bases each). Germline CDR1 and CDR2: MGHDK and SYGVNS. V was shortened by 4 bases and J by 4 bases, with 7 bases between the two germline ends. This CDR3 region has 13 residues. Full variable domain (outside the CDR3, taken from reference TRBV25-1 and TRBJ2-2): EADIYQTPRYLVIGTGKKITLECSQTMGHDKMYWYQQDPGMELHLIHYSYGVNSTEKGDLSSESTVSRIRTEHFPLTLESARPSHTSQYLCASSAGPTGELFFGEGSRLTVL.